This is a list of T cell receptor beta chains from one sample in a study of blood T cell repertoires in COVID-19. Profiled with immunoSEQ multiplex PCR; TCRdb holds only in-frame clones, not every one. Of approximately 190,000 clones in the sample, more than 75% were seen once. Sequencing used peripheral blood. The receptors stem from a woman aged 55-70 years with COVID-19, enrolled during active disease. CDR3s include the opening cysteine and the closing phenylalanine or tryptophan. Fields, in order: clone size, V gene, D gene, J gene, CDR3 DNA, CDR3 protein. D genes are given only for firm matches. The size entry is marked missing in some rows and otherwise reads once, few, many or a size class.

clone size: .
V gene: TRBV7-2
D gene: TRBD2
J gene: TRBJ2-2
CDR3 DNA: TGTGCCAGCAGCCCCCCGGGGGGGCCAGTCGTTGGGGAGCTGTTTTTT
CDR3 protein: CASSPPGGPVVGELFF

clone size: few
V gene: TRBV10-1
D gene: TRBD2
J gene: TRBJ2-1
CDR3 DNA: TGCGCCAGCAGTGGTCGGACTAGCGGGAGGGGGCTCTCGGTGGATGAGCAGTTCTTC
CDR3 protein: CASSGRTSGRGLSVDEQFF

clone size: .
V gene: TRBV18
D gene: .
J gene: TRBJ1-2
CDR3 DNA: TGTGCCAGCTCCCACAGGGATCGGGACTATGGCTACACCTTC
CDR3 protein: CASSHRDRDYGYTF

clone size: .
V gene: TRBV7-9
D gene: .
J gene: TRBJ2-5
CDR3 DNA: TGTGCCAGCAGCCCCCTCCGTAGGGGGGAGACCCAGTACTTC
CDR3 protein: CASSPLRRGETQYF

clone size: .
V gene: TRBV5-1
D gene: .
J gene: TRBJ1-1
CDR3 DNA: TGCGCCAGCAGCTTTGGCACCTCGAACACTGAAGCTTTCTTT
CDR3 protein: CASSFGTSNTEAFF

clone size: .
V gene: TRBV11-2
D gene: .
J gene: TRBJ2-1
CDR3 DNA: TGTGCCAGCAGCTTAGATTCCGGCTACAATGAGCAGTTCTTC
CDR3 protein: CASSLDSGYNEQFF

clone size: .
V gene: TRBV5-4
D gene: TRBD1
J gene: TRBJ1-3
CDR3 DNA: TGTGCCAGCAGCTTGGCGGGACAGGGTAGAAACACCATATATTTT
CDR3 protein: CASSLAGQGRNTIYF

clone size: once
V gene: TRBV6-2/TRBV6-3
D gene: TRBD1
J gene: TRBJ2-7
CDR3 DNA: TGTGCCAGCAGTCGTGACAGGGCGTTAGGCTACGAGCAGTACTTC
CDR3 protein: CASSRDRALGYEQYF

clone size: few
V gene: TRBV28
D gene: .
J gene: TRBJ2-2
CDR3 DNA: TGTGCCAGCAGTGCCCCAGGGTTGTCCGGGGAGCTGTTTTTT
CDR3 protein: CASSAPGLSGELFF

clone size: .
V gene: TRBV28
D gene: .
J gene: TRBJ1-2
CDR3 DNA: TGTGCCGCCTGGGAGGGCTCCAGGGGCTACACCTTC
CDR3 protein: CAAWEGSRGYTF

clone size: .
V gene: TRBV6-5
D gene: .
J gene: TRBJ2-2
CDR3 DNA: TGTGCCAGCAGGGGCGGGGTCTTACACACCGGGGAGCTGTTTTTT
CDR3 protein: CASRGGVLHTGELFF